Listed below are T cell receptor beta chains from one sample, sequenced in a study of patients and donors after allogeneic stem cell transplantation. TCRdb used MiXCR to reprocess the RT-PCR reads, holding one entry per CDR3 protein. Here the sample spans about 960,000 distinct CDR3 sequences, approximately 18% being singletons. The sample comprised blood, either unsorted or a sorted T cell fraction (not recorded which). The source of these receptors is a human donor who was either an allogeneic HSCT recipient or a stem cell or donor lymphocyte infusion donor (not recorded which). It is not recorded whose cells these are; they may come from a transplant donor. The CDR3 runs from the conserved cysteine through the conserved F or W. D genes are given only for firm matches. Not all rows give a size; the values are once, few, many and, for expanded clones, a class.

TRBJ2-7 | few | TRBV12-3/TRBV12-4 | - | TGTGCCAGCAGTTTACACCGTCGCGAGCAGTACTTC | CASSLHRREQYF
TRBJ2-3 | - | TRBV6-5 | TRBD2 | TGTGCCAGCAGTTACAACCCTAGCGGGGGGTACACAGATACGCAGTATTTT | CASSYNPSGGYTDTQYF
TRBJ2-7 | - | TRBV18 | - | TGTGCCAGCTCACCACCGAGTCGGAGACAGAGCTCCTACGAGCAGTACTTC | CASSPPSRRQSSYEQYF
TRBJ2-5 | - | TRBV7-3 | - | TGTGCCAGCAGCAAGGAGAGGTCGGAGACCCAGTACTTC | CASSKERSETQYF
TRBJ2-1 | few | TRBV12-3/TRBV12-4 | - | TGTGCCAGCAGTCCCGGACGGGGCAATGAGCAGTTCTTC | CASSPGRGNEQFF
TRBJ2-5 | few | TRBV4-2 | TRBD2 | TGTGCCAGCAGCCAAGATGTTTCCCCGGGGGGACTTCAAGAGACCCAGTACTTC | CASSQDVSPGGLQETQYF
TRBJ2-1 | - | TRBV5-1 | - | TGCGCCGGCCGGCCTGGGCAATCGGAAGGTGAGCAGTTCTTC | CAGRPGQSEGEQFF
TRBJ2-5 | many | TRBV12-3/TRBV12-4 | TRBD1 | TGTGCCAGCAGTTTAATCAGGGACAGTAAAAGTCAAGAGACCCAGTACTTC | CASSLIRDSKSQETQYF
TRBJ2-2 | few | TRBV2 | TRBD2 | TGTGCCAGCACCGGACTAGCGGGAGCACTGGGGGAGCTGTTTTTT | CASTGLAGALGELFF
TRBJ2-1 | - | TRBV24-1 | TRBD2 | TGTGCCACCAGTGATCGGACTAGCGGAAACAATGAGCAGTTCTTC | CATSDRTSGNNEQFF
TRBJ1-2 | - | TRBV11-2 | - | TGTGCCAGCAGCCCTCGACAGCATTCTAACTATGGCTACACCTTC | CASSPRQHSNYGYTF